This TCR beta chain was recorded in a study of cytomegalovirus exposure and HLA in healthy donors (dated 2017 in TCRdb). About the investigation overall: An earlier analysis of roughly 500 of the donors reported approximately 260 Gb of sequence data and approximately 120 million unique TCR beta sequences obtained from approximately 180 million T cells. An early release covering roughly 640 HLA-typed donors comprised 250 to 350 gigabases of sequencing data and around 86 million unique TCR sequences. Of the 398 genotyped donors, roughly 80% fell in the genetic ancestry cluster associated with self-reported Caucasian donors. The study was designed to test whether signatures of past pathogen exposure could be identified by cataloging public T cell receptors. Using immunosequencing, the study profiled T cell repertoires from about 610 subjects and related those repertoires to cytomegalovirus serostatus. Along with the approximately 700-subject first cohort, a separate validation cohort of roughly 110 different subjects was used. To predict cytomegalovirus infection status, the study brought together high-throughput TCR immunosequencing, statistical association of individual TCRs with disease status, and machine learning. A later analysis re-analyzed previously published TCR beta repertoires from roughly 690 donors and added high-resolution HLA genotyping to study TCR occurrence patterns. The later analysis used no new phenotypic data to find candidate immune exposures, relying instead on TCR beta sequences and their occurrence across donors. An earlier analysis of around 580 of the donors used high-throughput TCR beta sequencing to judge whether each TCR beta V gene segment behaved as functional or pseudogenic. Donor age, sex, ethnicity and CMV serostatus were compiled together with the repertoire data. Genome-wide SNP genotypes for about three fifths of the roughly 700 donors were used in a later genetic analysis, which treated that subset as a discovery cohort. All discovery cohort repertoires had been generated using a single sequencing platform. HLA typing covered class I and class II loci at four-digit resolution. The number of typed donors differed by locus: roughly 620-630 for A, B, C, DRB1 and DQB1; about 520 for DQA1; some 590 for DPA1; and around 470 for DPB1. Four or five DR-DQ haplotypes were handled as single units for association and clustering, since linkage in the cohort was strong. Among around 400 genotyped donors of the cohort, an average of around 240,000 unique TCR beta nucleotide sequences was sequenced per donor, of which about 20% were non-productive. Study-wide findings and limitations: The study listed approximately 150 TCR beta chains as associated with cytomegalovirus. While some public TCRs were present in many individuals, most TCR sequences turned up only very rarely across donors. In a later analysis, TCR association rates were found to vary across HLA loci, with the most associated TCRs seen for DRB1 alleles and the fewest for HLA-C alleles. Some IMGT-functional V segments, including TRBV6-2 and TRBV6-3, could not be distinguished by the 87-base-pair reads and were therefore excluded. Correlated functional status among segregating V segments might be attributable to linkage disequilibrium, but an unknown experimental factor could not be ruled out. The classifier was reported to diagnose cytomegalovirus status with high specificity and sensitivity in both the original and validation cohorts. Immune exposure information for the cohort was limited to CMV serostatus. In a later genetic analysis, a missense DCLRE1C variant was associated with V-gene and J-gene trimming of TCR beta chains, and the association was replicated in an independent cohort. In an earlier analysis of more than 450 of the donors, most TCR beta V segments were observed in productive rearrangements about 87% or about 30% of the time, broadly matching IMGT annotations. When HLA alleles, especially DR and DQ, strongly co-occurred, TCR associations were difficult to assign to individual alleles. A later analysis found that most CMV-associated TCR beta chains appeared HLA-restricted, with HLA associations seemingly driven largely by CMV exposure. The earlier analysis of approximately 590 of the donors excluded over 15 rarely observed V segments, including chromosome 9 orphons, because counts were too low. In a later analysis, several top co-occurrence clusters were reported to appear linked to parvovirus B19, influenza, CMV and Epstein-Barr virus. The authors suggested that the approach could potentially be extended to other disease states and immunological phenotypes. A group of highly shared sequence variants was considered likely to be a technical artifact of the sequencing pipeline. Because HLA typing was missing for some donors at each locus, association tests included only the typed subset. Presence/absence analyses assumed roughly uniform sequencing depth across donors, an assumption that may not hold. A later analysis found that HLA-associated TCR beta chains were more clonally expanded and had lower generation probabilities than equally common non-associated chains. In vitro tests confirmed that a few of the cytomegalovirus-associated TCR beta chains recognize cytomegalovirus antigens. The cohort was sequenced for TCR beta chains only, and without alpha or paired-chain data the features that could be detected were limited. According to a later genetic analysis, donors in an Asian-associated ancestry cluster had fewer N-insertions in productive TCRs than the approximately 610-donor mean. At a false discovery rate of 0.05, a later analysis linked around 17,000 TCR beta sequences to specific HLA alleles. A further reported finding was that TCR beta sequences accurately predicted the HLA-A and HLA-B alleles for most subjects in the first cohort.

Libraries came from the immunoSEQ multiplex PCR assay. The multiplex PCR relied on a mix of 60 forward primers for TCR Vbeta segments and 13 reverse primers for TCR Jbeta segments. The CDR3 region of rearranged TCR beta genes was amplified from genomic DNA with a multiplex PCR assay. Amplified TCR beta libraries were sequenced as 87-base-pair reads on the Illumina HiSeq System. The study's own analysis went as follows. Across the roughly 640 repertoires, a later analysis counted tens of millions of unique TCR beta chains, around 11 million of which were shared by at least two donors. To remove PCR and sequencing errors, raw reads were error-corrected and collapsed into unique sequences using a nearest-neighbor algorithm that merged closely related sequences. Alignment of CDR3 sequences to IMGT reference sequences was used to assign V, D and J gene segments. For a sequence to be retained, a match of at least six nucleotides to both a V gene segment and a J gene segment was required. Rearrangements were called productive when the CDR3 lacked stop codons and stayed in frame with V and J; all others were non-productive. CDR3 was defined according to IMGT convention as the region running from the second conserved V-encoded cysteine to the conserved J-encoded phenylalanine. Sequences without an unambiguous match to a single V gene segment were excluded from the earlier analysis of 450 to 750 of the donors. In an earlier analysis of 450 to 750 of the donors, a V segment was called functional when productive rearrangements were above 56.7%, and segregating when the standard deviation between donors exceeded 5%. A statistical classification framework was developed to diagnose cytomegalovirus status using the catalog of TCR beta chain sequences. In a later analysis, V and J genes were assigned by comparing TCR nucleotide sequences against IMGT/GENE-DB human TR gene sequences. The TCRdist pipeline was used in a later analysis to assign CDR3 sequences and most-parsimonious VDJ recombination scenarios. In a later analysis, every TCR beta chain was defined by the combination of its CDR3 amino acid sequence and its V-gene family, and reads without a unique V-gene family were dropped. In a later analysis, several hundred highly shared, low-generation-probability nucleotide sequences were removed to address suspected cross-contamination and a sequencing artifact. For each public chain, a later analysis derived a clonal expansion index from normalized ranks of inferred template counts within each repertoire. In a later analysis, generation probabilities were computed using a VDJ recombination model fitted to out-of-frame rearrangements, and the results were checked against IGoR. In a later analysis, hypergeometric tests were used to score TCR-TCR, TCR-HLA and TCR-CMV co-occurrence, with a repertoire-size bias correction applied to TCR pairs. To estimate false discovery rates, a later analysis permuted the HLA or CMV assignments 20 times. In a later analysis, co-occurring TCRs were grouped using DBSCAN, and TCRdist sequence similarity was added for clustering within HLA-allele-positive subsets. Co-occurrence clustering excluded repertoires with fewer than 30,000 or more than 120,000 public chains, plus five with anomalous nucleotide sharing. TCRdb took over this immuneACCESS table, retaining in-frame rearrangements with V and J assigned. Such tables are incomplete; in checked studies, under half of the missing clones stem from an unresolved V gene, and the remainder is unexplained. That table furnishes V, J and clone size, whereas the DNA furnished D and trimming. The sample includes 130,000 to 150,000 clones, with approximately 84% observed a single time. Over 9.5% of the sample rests with the top ten.

In total, over 600 healthy bone marrow donors made up the cohort. All cohort members were sampled while nominally healthy, although unrecorded immune exposures were likely present. The donor tested CMV seropositive and was one of the 289 seropositive cohort members. A peripheral blood sample was collected from each donor, and TCR beta sequencing was performed on peripheral blood mononuclear cells. Genomic DNA was extracted from the blood cell samples with the Qiagen DNeasy Blood Extraction Kit. The CDR1 and CDR2 encoded by the germline V gene (reference sequence) are GTSNPN and SVGIG. The junction shows trimming of 4 bases on V and 4 bases on J, plus 11 bases between the germline ends. The CDR3, cysteine through phenylalanine, is 13 amino acids long. Of all the DNA, just the CDR3 is kept, 39 bases in frame from base 1. Comments on this clone: Its antigen is currently not known. No clone much larger than this one lies a single base away; base qualities are absent.

Sequenced material: PBMCs. This sequence originates from an older woman in good health and CMV-seropositive. This receptor chain uses TRBV30 and TRBJ2-1, with the D gene uncertain. CDR3 protein: CAWNPGTYNEQFF. The DNA sequence reads TGTGCCTGGAATCCGGGTACTTACAATGAGCAGTTCTTC. This CDR3, with the reference TRBV30 and TRBJ2-1 proteins standing in past its ends, gives the full variable domain SQTIHQWPATLVQPVGSPLSLECTVEGTSNPNLYWYRQAAGRGLQLLFYSVGIGQISSEVPQNLSASRPQDRQFILSSKKLLLSDSGFYLCAWNPGTYNEQFFGPGTRLTVL.